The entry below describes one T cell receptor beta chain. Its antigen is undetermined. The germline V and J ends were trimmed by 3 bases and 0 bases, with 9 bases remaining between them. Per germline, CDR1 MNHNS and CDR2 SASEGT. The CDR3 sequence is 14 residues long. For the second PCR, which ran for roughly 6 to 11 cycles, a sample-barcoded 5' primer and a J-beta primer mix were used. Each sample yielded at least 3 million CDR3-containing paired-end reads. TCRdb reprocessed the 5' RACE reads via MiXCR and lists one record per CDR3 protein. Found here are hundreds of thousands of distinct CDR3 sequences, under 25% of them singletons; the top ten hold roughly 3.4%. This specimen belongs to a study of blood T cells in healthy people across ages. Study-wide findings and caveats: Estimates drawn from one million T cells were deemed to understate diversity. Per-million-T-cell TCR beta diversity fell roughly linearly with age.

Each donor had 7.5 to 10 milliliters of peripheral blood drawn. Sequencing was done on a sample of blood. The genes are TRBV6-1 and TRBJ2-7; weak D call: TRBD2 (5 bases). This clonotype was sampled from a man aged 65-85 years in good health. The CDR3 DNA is TGTGCCAGCAGTGACATCGGGGACTCCTACGAGCAGTACTTC. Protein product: CASSDIGDSYEQYF.